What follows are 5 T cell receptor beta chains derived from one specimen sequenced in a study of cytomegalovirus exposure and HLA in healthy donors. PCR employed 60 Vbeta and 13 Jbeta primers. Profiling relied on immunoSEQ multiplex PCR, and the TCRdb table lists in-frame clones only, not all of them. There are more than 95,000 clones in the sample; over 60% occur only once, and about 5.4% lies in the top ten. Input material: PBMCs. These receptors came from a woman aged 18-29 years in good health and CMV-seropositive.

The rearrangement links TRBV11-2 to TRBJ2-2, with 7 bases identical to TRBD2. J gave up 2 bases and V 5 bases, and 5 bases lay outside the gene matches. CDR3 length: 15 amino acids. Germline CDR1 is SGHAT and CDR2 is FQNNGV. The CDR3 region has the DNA TGTGCCAGCAGCCCGTGGGGGGGAAACACCGGGGAGCTGTTTTTT. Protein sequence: CASSPWGGNTGELFF.

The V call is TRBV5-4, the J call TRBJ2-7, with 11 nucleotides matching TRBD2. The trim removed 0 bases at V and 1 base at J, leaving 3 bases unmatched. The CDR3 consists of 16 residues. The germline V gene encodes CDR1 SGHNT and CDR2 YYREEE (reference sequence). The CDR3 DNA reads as TGTGCCAGCAGCTTGGTGGGACTAGCGGAATCCTACGAGCAGTACTTC. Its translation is CASSLVGLAESYEQYF.

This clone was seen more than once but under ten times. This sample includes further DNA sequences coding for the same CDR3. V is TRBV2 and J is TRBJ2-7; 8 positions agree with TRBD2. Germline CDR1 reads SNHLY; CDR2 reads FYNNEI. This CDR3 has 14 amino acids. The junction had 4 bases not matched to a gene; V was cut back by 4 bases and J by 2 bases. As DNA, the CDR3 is TGTGCCAGCAGTGGAACTAGCGGAGCCTACGAGCAGTACTTC. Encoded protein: CASSGTSGAYEQYF.

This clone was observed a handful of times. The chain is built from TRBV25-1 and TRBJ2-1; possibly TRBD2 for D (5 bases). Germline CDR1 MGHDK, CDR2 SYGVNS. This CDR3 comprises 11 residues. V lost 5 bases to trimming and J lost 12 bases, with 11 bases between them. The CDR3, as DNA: TGTGCCAGCAGTCAAGACTATGGGCAGTTCTTC. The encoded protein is CASSQDYGQFF.

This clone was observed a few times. CDR3 protein: CASNLNGGATEAFF. In DNA form, the CDR3 reads TGTGCCAGCAACCTCAACGGAGGGGCCACTGAAGCTTTCTTT. V and J are TRBV2 and TRBJ1-1; D possibly corresponds to TRBD1 (5 bases). Germline CDR1 is SNHLY and CDR2 is FYNNEI. The germline V and J ends were trimmed by 7 bases and 4 bases, with 16 bases remaining between them. There are 14 residues in the CDR3.